These 21 T cell receptor beta chains came from one sample sequenced in a study of T-cell memory formation after mild COVID-19. From the 5' RACE reads, TCRdb called clonotypes with MiXCR, one entry per CDR3 protein. The top ten hold less than 25% of the sample, which has about 360,000 distinct CDR3 sequences, around an eighth seen once. The sample consisted of PBMCs or a T cell subset sorted from them (not recorded which). The receptors here all came from a man between 18 and 29 years old who had mild COVID-19 (a few samples of this study predate the infection). Cell type and time point are not known.

The chain employs TRBV7-3 and TRBJ1-2; D is unclear. Germline V gene lookup returns CDR1 SGHTA and CDR2 FQGTGA. V lost 3 bases to trimming and J lost 2 bases, with 7 bases between them. This CDR3 is built from 13 residues. In nucleotides, the CDR3 is TGTGCCAGCAGCTTCGGCAGAAACTATGGCTACACCTTC. Encoded protein: CASSFGRNYGYTF.

This clonotype was observed a handful of times. The chain couples TRBV6-5 to TRBJ1-4, with unresolved D. V was cut by 4 bases and J by 7 bases, with 22 bases left in between. The CDR3 has 17 amino acids. Germline lookup yields CDR1 MNHEY and CDR2 SVGAGI. The CDR3 nucleotides are TGTGCCAGCAGTTCGTGGATAGATGGGCGGGCTTCTGAAAAACTGTTTTTT. Translated, it gives CASSSWIDGRASEKLFF.

This clonotype was seen a few times. The chain is built from TRBV4-3 and TRBJ2-2, with 9 bases lining up with TRBD2. V lost 0 bases to trimming and J lost 5 bases; unmatched junction nucleotides: 4. Germline CDR1 is LGHNA and CDR2 is YSLEER. CDR3 size: 16 residues. CDR3 sequence: CASSQEQAGGTGELFF. CDR3 sequence (DNA): TGCGCCAGCAGCCAAGAGCAAGCGGGGGGTACCGGGGAGCTGTTTTTT.

CDR3 in amino acids: CAINPGLVNTGELFF. CDR3 DNA sequence: TGTGCCATCAATCCGGGACTAGTAAACACCGGGGAGCTGTTTTTT. The chain couples TRBV10-3 to TRBJ2-2, with 8 bases aligning to TRBD2. The CDR3 is 15 amino acids. Per the germline V gene, CDR1 is ENHRY and CDR2 is SYGVKD. J gave up 2 bases and V 7 bases, and 6 bases lay outside the gene matches.

This clonotype was found many times. The CDR3 spells CASSGSRRSSYNEQFF. For the CDR3, the DNA is TGTGCCAGCAGCGGTTCAAGGCGAAGCTCCTACAATGAGCAGTTCTTC. This chain uses TRBV7-2 with TRBJ2-1, with unresolved D. V was pared by 5 bases and J by 0 bases, with 14 bases between. Germline V gene sequence: CDR1 SGHTA, CDR2 FQGNSA. The CDR3 has 16 amino acids.

The table lists this clonotype with a few counts. V and J are TRBV5-1 and TRBJ2-3, with TRBD2 as a possible D gene (7 bases). The V end was cut by 0 bases, the J end by 4 bases, with 15 bases between. The CDR3 extends over 16 amino acids. Germline V gene lookup returns CDR1 SGHRS and CDR2 YFSETQ. The CDR3 sequence is CASSLEGGSMADTQYF. For the CDR3, the DNA is TGCGCCAGCAGCTTGGAGGGGGGGAGTATGGCAGATACGCAGTATTTT. Full variable domain (remainder filled in from reference TRBV5-1 and TRBJ2-3): KAGVTQTPRYLIKTRGQQVTLSCSPISGHRSVSWYQQTPGQGLQFLFEYFSETQRNKGNFPGRFSGRQFSNSRSEMNVSTLELGDSALYLCASSLEGGSMADTQYFGPGTRLTVL.

Only a few counts were recorded for this clonotype. The chain joins TRBV20-1 to TRBJ1-6, with D possibly TRBD1 on 6 matching bases. The germline V gene has CDR1 DFQATT and CDR2 SNEGSKA (reference sequence). This CDR3 contains 15 residues. V was clipped by 3 bases and J by 4 bases, with 13 bases between them. The CDR3 nucleotides read TGCAGTGCTAGTCGGGGGCCCCAATATAATTCACCCCTCCACTTT. It yields the protein CSASRGPQYNSPLHF.

This chain joins TRBV12-3 or TRBV12-4 and TRBJ2-5, with 11 bases identical to TRBD1. Germline trimming cut 6 bases from V and 4 bases from J; bases unmatched to any gene: 10. This CDR3 contains 16 residues. The CDR3 reads CASSQTPGQGGETQYF. The CDR3 nucleotides read TGTGCCAGCAGCCAAACACCGGGACAGGGGGGAGAGACCCAGTACTTC.

This clonotype was counted a few times. This rearrangement joins TRBV5-1 to TRBJ2-1, with D possibly matching TRBD2 (6 bases). There are 15 residues in the CDR3. Germline loops: CDR1 SGHRS, CDR2 YFSETQ. Trimming cost V 0 bases and J 4 bases, with 11 bases left between them. The CDR3 reads CASSLGGLNYNEQFF. CDR3 nucleotide sequence: TGCGCCAGCAGCTTGGGCGGACTAAATTACAATGAGCAGTTCTTC. Combining the CDR3 with reference TRBV5-1 and TRBJ2-1 gives the whole variable domain KAGVTQTPRYLIKTRGQQVTLSCSPISGHRSVSWYQQTPGQGLQFLFEYFSETQRNKGNFPGRFSGRQFSNSRSEMNVSTLELGDSALYLCASSLGGLNYNEQFFGPGTRLTVL.

The J gene is TRBJ2-3, the V gene TRBV29-1; TRBD1 agrees at 8 bases. Germline trimming cut 4 bases from V and 8 bases from J; bases unmatched to any gene: 8. Germline-derived CDR1 and CDR2 are SQVTM and ANQGSEA. This CDR3 region has 13 residues. The chain's CDR3 is CSVGGQGGGTQYF. Written as DNA, the CDR3 is TGCAGCGTTGGAGGACAGGGAGGAGGTACGCAGTATTTT.

This clonotype was counted at least ten times. The V gene is TRBV4-1, the J gene TRBJ1-2, with 9 bases that match TRBD1. This CDR3 contains 15 residues. Germline CDR1 and CDR2: MGHRA and YSYEKL. V gave up 3 bases and J gave up 5 bases; unmatched junction bases: 7. CDR3 loop: CASSHRGQGRYGYTF. For the CDR3, the DNA is TGCGCCAGCAGCCACCGAGGACAGGGGAGATATGGCTACACCTTC.

The V call is TRBV6-1, the J call TRBJ2-7; perhaps TRBD1 as D (5 bases). The CDR3 runs 12 residues. Germline V gene data show CDR1 as MNHNS and CDR2 as SASEGT. The V end lost 7 bases, the J end lost 7 bases, and 14 bases lay between the germline ends. CDR3 sequence: CASKTGTLEQYF. The CDR3 bases are TGTGCCAGCAAAACAGGTACCTTGGAGCAGTACTTC.

This clonotype was seen only a few times. The chain employs TRBV4-1 and TRBJ2-5; 13 nucleotides line up with TRBD2. The germline V gene encodes CDR1 MGHRA and CDR2 YSYEKL. The CDR3 runs 17 residues. Trimming removed 3 bases from V and 5 bases from J; junction bases left unmatched: 9. The CDR3 DNA sequence: TGCGCCAGCAGCCACGGACTAGCGGGGGTCAGGAGGGAGACCCAGTACTTC. Translation gives CASSHGLAGVRRETQYF.

The rearrangement links TRBV20-1 to TRBJ1-5; 11 nucleotides align to TRBD1. The V segment lost 6 bases and the J segment 0 bases; nucleotides outside the gene matches: 10. This CDR3 region has 17 residues. Germline V gene data show CDR1 as DFQATT and CDR2 as SNEGSKA (reference sequence). CDR3 DNA: TGCAGTGCCACCGGGACAGGGGGACTTTATAGCAATCAGCCCCAGCATTTT. It specifies CSATGTGGLYSNQPQHF.

This clonotype was observed a few times. At one boundary the junction diverges from the germline segment, which might be a read error. The genes are TRBV20-1 and TRBJ2-2; no reliable D call. The CDR3 sequence is 12 residues long. Germline-derived CDR1 and CDR2 are DFQATT and SNEGSKA (reference sequence). CDR3 DNA sequence: TGCAGTGCTCGAGACCCCGTCGGGGAGCTGTTTTTT. As protein: CSARDPVGELFF.

This clonotype showed up just a few times. The V call is TRBV5-1, the J call TRBJ1-1; tentative D call: TRBD1 (5 bases). CDR3 length: 15 amino acids. Germline-derived CDR1 and CDR2 are SGHRS and YFSETQ. V was pared by 0 bases and J by 0 bases, with 9 bases between. The CDR3 DNA reads as TGCGCCAGCAGCTTGGACGGGGGAATGAACACTGAAGCTTTCTTT. The encoded protein is CASSLDGGMNTEAFF.

In its sample, this clonotype was seen a few times. This sequence joins TRBV5-1 and TRBJ2-1, with 12 bases identical to TRBD2. Per germline, CDR1 SGHRS and CDR2 YFSETQ. J gave up 7 bases and V 4 bases, and 9 bases lay outside the gene matches. This CDR3 is built from 16 residues. Here the CDR3 DNA reads TGCGCCAGCAGCGTGGAACTAGCGGGGGGTGTAAATGAGCAGTTCTTC. The encoded protein is CASSVELAGGVNEQFF.

This clonotype was picked up a small number of times. The rearrangement links TRBV12-5 to TRBJ1-6, with a possible D match to TRBD1 (5 bases). The CDR3 is 14 residues long. The V end was cut by 6 bases, the J end by 6 bases, with 12 bases between. From germline, CDR1 is LGHNT and CDR2 FRNRAP. The CDR3 DNA sequence: TGTGCTAGTGGGATCGAGGGGTTTAATTCACCCCTCCACTTT. Its protein is CASGIEGFNSPLHF.

At least ten counts were recorded for this clonotype. V gene TRBV7-8 combines with J gene TRBJ1-1; D is ambiguous. Between the trimmed V and J ends, which lost 1 base and 0 bases, there was a span of 9 bases. Per the germline V gene, CDR1 is SGHVS and CDR2 is FQNEAQ. The CDR3 totals 15 residues. The CDR3 here is CASSLGVRVNTEAFF. The CDR3 bases are TGTGCCAGCAGCTTAGGCGTCAGAGTGAACACTGAAGCTTTCTTT.

This clonotype was detected many times. The V call is TRBV7-9, the J call TRBJ1-1; D is undetermined. Germline V CDR1 and CDR2: SEHNR, FQNEAQ (reference sequence). The CDR3 has 12 residues. Trimming shortened V by 5 bases and J by 4 bases, and 8 bases separated the two germline ends. The CDR3 DNA follows: TGTGCCAGCAGCCCAGGTATCACTGAAGCTTTCTTT. It specifies CASSPGITEAFF. Full variable domain (missing parts from reference TRBV7-9 and TRBJ1-1): DTGVSQNPRHKITKRGQNVTFRCDPISEHNRLYWYRQTLGQGPEFLTYFQNEAQLEKSRLLSDRFSAERPKGSFSTLEIQRTEQGDSAMYLCASSPGITEAFFGQGTRLTVV.

This clonotype came up a few times. The V gene is TRBV7-8, the J gene TRBJ1-5; D is unresolved. Germline V gives CDR1 SGHVS, CDR2 FQNEAQ. V gave up 3 bases and J gave up 6 bases, with 18 bases separating them. The CDR3 is 16 residues long. This chain's CDR3 is CASSFEPEVKGQPQHF. The CDR3 bases are TGTGCCAGCAGCTTCGAGCCAGAAGTTAAAGGTCAGCCCCAGCATTTT.